The rows below give T cell receptor beta chains drawn from one sample of a study of high-grade serous ovarian cancer treatment subgroups. Method: immunoSEQ multiplex PCR; TCRdb's copy keeps in-frame clones and lacks some. The table has about 2,500 clones, around 74% seen once. The material sequenced was tumor tissue. These TCRs come from a human donor with high-grade serous ovarian cancer. The conserved cysteine and the conserved F or W are not part of the CDR3 here.

>TRBV9|TRBJ1-4
ASSVSGGQLNEKLF
>TRBV5-4|TRBJ2-3
ASSLVGGRADTQY
>TRBV2|TRBJ2-5
ASSPGLAGGPRETQY
>TRBV15|TRBJ2-7
ATSREGGGISEQY
>TRBV6-1|TRBJ1-6
ASSLYGGQNSPLH
>TRBV7-7|TRBJ2-5
ASSETSGVTVRETQY
>TRBV6-5|TRBJ1-2
ASSPGTWGYT
>TRBV27|TRBJ1-2
ASSLSGGGGYT
>TRBV6-6|TRBJ1-2
ASSIDREDYGYT
>TRBV5-4|TRBJ2-1
ASSYQGGNEQF
>TRBV27|TRBJ2-3
ASRSLAGLLTDTQY
>TRBV5-1|TRBJ2-1
ASGDRGVGNEQF
>TRBV28|TRBJ2-3
ASSLGQGFTDTQY
>TRBV7-2|TRBJ2-1
ASSLVNEQF
>TRBV19|TRBJ2-1
ASRGTSGGADNEQF
>TRBV9|TRBJ2-3
ASSVEDTQY
>TRBV27|TRBJ1-5
ASSPLGTGLDPQH
>TRBV6-1|TRBJ2-7
ASISGTGVSYEQY
>TRBV2|TRBJ1-2
ASSELGQTFYGYT
>TRBV5-1|TRBJ1-4
ASSLNGQGGNEKLF
>TRBV30|TRBJ1-1
AWNPQGLNTEAF
>TRBV13|TRBJ2-7
ASSLGTSYEQY
>TRBV10-2|TRBJ1-6
ASTRAYNSPLH
>TRBV18|TRBJ1-1
ASSPGTTGLNTEAF
>TRBV10-3|TRBJ1-1
AISGGVGLVGTEAF
>TRBV7-2|TRBJ2-5
ASSPPGQGFRETQY
>TRBV29-1|TRBJ2-5
SVGKGEGTQY
>TRBV6-1|TRBJ2-7
ASGGQNAYEQY
>TRBV11-2|TRBJ2-7
ATTPTLAGGPRDEQY
>TRBV29-1|TRBJ2-7
SVGGGAYEQY
>TRBV7-8|TRBJ1-1
ASSLVEAF
>TRBV27|TRBJ1-2
ASRSSPPGSYGYT
>TRBV5-1|TRBJ2-2
ASSFHRGNTGELF
>TRBV5-8|TRBJ1-2
ASSLRSPYGYT
>TRBV5-8|TRBJ2-2
ASSLGVTGELF
>TRBV30|TRBJ1-1
AWSVTGLCEAF
>TRBV21-1|TRBJ1-2
ASSTPFYGYT
>TRBV5-1|TRBJ2-1
ASSLVTSGDSYNEQF
>TRBV9|TRBJ2-5
ASSASGVGETQY
>TRBV15|TRBJ2-7
ATSVGGRGGYEQY
>TRBV30|TRBJ2-1
AWSGRLAGGNEQF
>TRBV6-6|TRBJ1-5
ASSYEYSNQPQH
>TRBV18|TRBJ2-6
ASSPPHRPSGANVLT
>TRBV7-9|TRBJ2-3
ASSLLQGARTDTQY